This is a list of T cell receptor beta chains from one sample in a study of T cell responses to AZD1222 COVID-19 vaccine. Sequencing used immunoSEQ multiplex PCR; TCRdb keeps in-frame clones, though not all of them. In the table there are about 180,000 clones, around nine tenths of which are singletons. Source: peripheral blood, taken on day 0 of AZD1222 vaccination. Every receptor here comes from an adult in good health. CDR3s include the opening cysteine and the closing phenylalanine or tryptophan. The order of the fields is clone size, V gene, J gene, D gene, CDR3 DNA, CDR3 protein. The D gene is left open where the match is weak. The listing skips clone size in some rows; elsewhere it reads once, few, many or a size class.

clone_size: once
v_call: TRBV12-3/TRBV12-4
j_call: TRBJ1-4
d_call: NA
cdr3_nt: TGTGCCAGCAGTTTACAGGGAGAAAAACTGTTTTTT
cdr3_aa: CASSLQGEKLFF

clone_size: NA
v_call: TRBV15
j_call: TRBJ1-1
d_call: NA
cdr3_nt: TGTGCCTCTAATACAGGGAACACTGAAGCTTTCTTT
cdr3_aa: CASNTGNTEAFF

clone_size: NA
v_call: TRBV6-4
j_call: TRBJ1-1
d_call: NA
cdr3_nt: TGTGCCAGCAGTGTGTCCAGTGTGAACACTGAAGCTTTCTTT
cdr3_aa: CASSVSSVNTEAFF

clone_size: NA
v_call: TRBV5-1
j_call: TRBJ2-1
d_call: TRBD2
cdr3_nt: TGCGCCAGCACTTCAGGAGCGGGAGGTGTAGATGAGCAGTTCTTC
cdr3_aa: CASTSGAGGVDEQFF

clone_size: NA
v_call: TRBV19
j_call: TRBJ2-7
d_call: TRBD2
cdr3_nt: TGTGCCAGTAAAAATATAGCGGGAGGCCCCTACGAGCAGTACTTC
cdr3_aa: CASKNIAGGPYEQYF

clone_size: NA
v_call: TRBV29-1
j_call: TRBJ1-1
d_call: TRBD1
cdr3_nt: TGCAGCGTTGACCCCAGGACAGGGAGAGTCGGCACTGAAGCTTTCTTT
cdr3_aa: CSVDPRTGRVGTEAFF

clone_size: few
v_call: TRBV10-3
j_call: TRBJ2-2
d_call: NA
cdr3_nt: TGTGCCCGATCCCGAAGGGAACCTCCTAACACCGGGGAGCTGTTTTTT
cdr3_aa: CARSRREPPNTGELFF

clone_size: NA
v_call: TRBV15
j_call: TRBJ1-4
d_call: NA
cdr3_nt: TGTGCCACCAGACATGGGGGGAATGGAGAAAAACTGTTTTTT
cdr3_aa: CATRHGGNGEKLFF

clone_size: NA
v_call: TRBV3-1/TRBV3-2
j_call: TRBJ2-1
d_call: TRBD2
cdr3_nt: TGTGCCAGCAGCCCCGGGAGGGGGGGGTACAATGAGCAGTTCTTC
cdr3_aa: CASSPGRGGYNEQFF

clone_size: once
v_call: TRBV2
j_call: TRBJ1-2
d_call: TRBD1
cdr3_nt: TGTGCCAGCAGGAGGACAGGGGTAGACTATGGCTACACCTTC
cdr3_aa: CASRRTGVDYGYTF

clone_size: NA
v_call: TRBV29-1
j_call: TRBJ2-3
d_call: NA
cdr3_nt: TGCAGCGTTGATACCCCTGGAGATACGCAGTATTTT
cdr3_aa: CSVDTPGDTQYF

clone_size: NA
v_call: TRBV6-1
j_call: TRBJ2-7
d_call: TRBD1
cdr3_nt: TGTGCCAGCAGTAAAGCCCTGGTGGGGACAGGGAGAGGCTACGAGCAGTACTTC
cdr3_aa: CASSKALVGTGRGYEQYF

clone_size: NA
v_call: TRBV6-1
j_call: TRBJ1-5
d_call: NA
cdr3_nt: TGTGCCAGCAGTGACGGTGGTGATCAGCCCCAGCATTTT
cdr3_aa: CASSDGGDQPQHF

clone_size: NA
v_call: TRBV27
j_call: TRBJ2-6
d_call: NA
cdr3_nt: TGTGCCAGCAGTTTAATCCGTAGCTCTGGGGCCAACGTCCTGACTTTC
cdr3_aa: CASSLIRSSGANVLTF

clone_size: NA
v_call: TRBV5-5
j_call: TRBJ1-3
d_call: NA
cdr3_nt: TGTGCCAGCACAAACGGTGGTGGAAACACCATATATTTT
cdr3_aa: CASTNGGGNTIYF

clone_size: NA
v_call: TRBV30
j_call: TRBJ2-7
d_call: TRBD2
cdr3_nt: TGTGCCTGGAGTGTGGGACTAGGGACCTACGAGCAGTACTTC
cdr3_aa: CAWSVGLGTYEQYF

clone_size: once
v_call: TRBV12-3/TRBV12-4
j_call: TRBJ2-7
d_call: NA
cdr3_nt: TGTGCCAGCAGTTTAAATAAATACGAGCAGTACTTC
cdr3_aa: CASSLNKYEQYF

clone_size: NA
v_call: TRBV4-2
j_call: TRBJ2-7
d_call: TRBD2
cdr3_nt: TGTGCCAGCAGCCTCGGGACTAGCGGGGACTACGAGCAGTACTTC
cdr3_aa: CASSLGTSGDYEQYF

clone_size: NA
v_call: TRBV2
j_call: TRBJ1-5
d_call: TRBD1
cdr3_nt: TGTGCCAGCACTGGACAGGTCGGCAATCAGCCCCAGCATTTT
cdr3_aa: CASTGQVGNQPQHF

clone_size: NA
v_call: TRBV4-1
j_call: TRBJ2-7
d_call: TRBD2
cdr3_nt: TGCGCCAGCAGCCAAACTCCCCTGGTAGCGGGAGGGGATGAGCAGTACTTC
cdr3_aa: CASSQTPLVAGGDEQYF

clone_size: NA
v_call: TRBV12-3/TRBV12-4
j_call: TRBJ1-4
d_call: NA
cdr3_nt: TGTGCCAGCAAAATTTCCGGCGAGGAAAAACTGTTTTTT
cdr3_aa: CASKISGEEKLFF

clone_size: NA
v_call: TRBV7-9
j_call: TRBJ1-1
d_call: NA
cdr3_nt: TGTGCCAGCAGCTTATACCTGGGACAAATGAACACTGAAGCTTTCTTT
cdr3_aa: CASSLYLGQMNTEAFF

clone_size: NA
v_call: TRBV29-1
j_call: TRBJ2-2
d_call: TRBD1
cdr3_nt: TGCAGCGTTGAAGATGGGGGGACAGGAACCGGGGAGCTGTTTTTT
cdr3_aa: CSVEDGGTGTGELFF

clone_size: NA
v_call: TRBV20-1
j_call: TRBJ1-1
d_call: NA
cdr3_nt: TGCAGTGCTAGAGGGGATGTTGAAGCTTTCTTT
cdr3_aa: CSARGDVEAFF

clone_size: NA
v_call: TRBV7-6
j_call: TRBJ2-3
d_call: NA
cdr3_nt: TGTGCCAGCAGCTTAGGGTCTAGCGTGCGGGCGGATACGCAGTATTTT
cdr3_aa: CASSLGSSVRADTQYF

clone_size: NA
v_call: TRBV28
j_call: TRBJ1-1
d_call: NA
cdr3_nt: TGTGCCAGCAGTTTATCAGGGAATCCTGAAGCTTTCTTT
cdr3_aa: CASSLSGNPEAFF

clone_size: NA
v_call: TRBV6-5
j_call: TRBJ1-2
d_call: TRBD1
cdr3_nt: TGTGCCAGCAGTTACTCGGACAGGCACGGCTACACCTTC
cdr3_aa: CASSYSDRHGYTF

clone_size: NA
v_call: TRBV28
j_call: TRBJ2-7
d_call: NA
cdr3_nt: TGTGCCAGCAGTCCACCACCCTGGGACGGGAGACGCTACGAGCAGTACTTC
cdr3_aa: CASSPPPWDGRRYEQYF

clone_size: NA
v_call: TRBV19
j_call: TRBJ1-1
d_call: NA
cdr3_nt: TGTGCCAGTAGTATCTCTGCAATGAACACTGAAGCTTTCTTT
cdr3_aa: CASSISAMNTEAFF

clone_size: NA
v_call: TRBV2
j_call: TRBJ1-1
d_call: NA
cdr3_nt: TGTGCCAGCTCTCCCTTGTGGGGGACTGAAGCTTTCTTT
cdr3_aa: CASSPLWGTEAFF

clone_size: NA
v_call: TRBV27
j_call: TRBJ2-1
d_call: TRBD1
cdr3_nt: TGTGCCAGCAGTCACAGGGGGGCGCGGGGGCAGTTCTTC
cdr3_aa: CASSHRGARGQFF

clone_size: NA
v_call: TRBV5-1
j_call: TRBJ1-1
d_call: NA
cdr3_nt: TGCGCCAGCAGCTTGGGGTCCGGATACACTGAAGCTTTCTTT
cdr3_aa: CASSLGSGYTEAFF

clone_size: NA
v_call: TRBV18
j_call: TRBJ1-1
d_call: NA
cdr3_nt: TGTGCCAGCTCACCCGGGGGAGCGAGCACTGAAGCTTTCTTT
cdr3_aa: CASSPGGASTEAFF

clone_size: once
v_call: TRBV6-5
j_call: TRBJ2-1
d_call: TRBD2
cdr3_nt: TGTGCCAGCACCCGGGGGACTAGCGGGAGAAATGAGCAGTTCTTC
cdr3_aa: CASTRGTSGRNEQFF

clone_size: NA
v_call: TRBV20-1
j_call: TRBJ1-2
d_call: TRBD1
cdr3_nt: TGCAGTGCTTCAGGGGGCTATGGCTACACCTTC
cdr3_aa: CSASGGYGYTF

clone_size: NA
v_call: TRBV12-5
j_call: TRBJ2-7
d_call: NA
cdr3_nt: TGTGCTAGTGGTTTGACTTTGGGACCAAGGGGGAACTACGAGCAGTACTTC
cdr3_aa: CASGLTLGPRGNYEQYF

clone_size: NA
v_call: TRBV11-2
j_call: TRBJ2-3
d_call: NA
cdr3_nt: TGTGCCAGCAGCGTACTAGAGGGCGATACGCAGTATTTT
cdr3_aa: CASSVLEGDTQYF

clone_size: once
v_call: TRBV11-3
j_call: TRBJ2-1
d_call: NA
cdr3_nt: TGTGCCAGCAGCATCGGGGCCCATGGGGGCTCCTACAATGAGCAGTTCTTC
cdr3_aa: CASSIGAHGGSYNEQFF

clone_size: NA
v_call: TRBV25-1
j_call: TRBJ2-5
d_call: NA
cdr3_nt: TGTGCCAGCAGTGGTGGGAGGCCCCTTTCTGAGACCCAGTACTTC
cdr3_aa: CASSGGRPLSETQYF

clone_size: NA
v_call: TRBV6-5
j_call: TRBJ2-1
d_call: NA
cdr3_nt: TGTGCCAGCAGTTACTCGGCTAGCAGCTCCTACAATGAGCAGTTCTTC
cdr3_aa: CASSYSASSSYNEQFF

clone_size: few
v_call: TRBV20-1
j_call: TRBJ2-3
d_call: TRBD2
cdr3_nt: TGCAGTGCTAGTCCGGGGCGGCAAGCGGGGGATACGCAGTATTTT
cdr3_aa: CSASPGRQAGDTQYF

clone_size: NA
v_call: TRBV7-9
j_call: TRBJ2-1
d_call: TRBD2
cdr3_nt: TGTGCCAGCAGCATTTCCCTCTCTAGCGGCTCCTACAATGAGCAGTTCTTC
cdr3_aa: CASSISLSSGSYNEQFF

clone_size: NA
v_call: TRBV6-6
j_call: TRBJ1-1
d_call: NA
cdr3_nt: TGTGCCAGCAGTTACGGGGGAGAAGCTTTCTTT
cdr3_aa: CASSYGGEAFF

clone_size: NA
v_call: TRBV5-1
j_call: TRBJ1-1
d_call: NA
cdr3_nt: TGCGCCAGCAGCTTGGCCGGGACTTCGAACACTGAAGCTTTCTTT
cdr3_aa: CASSLAGTSNTEAFF